This T cell receptor (beta chain) appears in the sequencing data of a study of pediatric ulcerative colitis. Study observations and caveats: All ulcerative colitis patients, but no controls, carried a couple of rectal clonotypes.

This CDR3 spans 11 amino acids. Clones were sequenced by immunoSEQ multiplex PCR, and TCRdb holds only the in-frame ones, with some missing. The sample has over 9,000 clones; 75% to 90% are singletons. As to this clone: No antigen is known for it.

Sample: blood. The clonotype was recovered from a girl aged 10 to 17 with moderate ulcerative colitis. The rearrangement links TRBV21-1 to TRBJ2-7. TRBV21-1 is termed a pseudogene. The CDR3 DNA reads as TGTGCCAGCAGCAAATGGACGAGTGGGCACTTC. Its translation: CASSKWTSGHF.